The 23 T cell receptor beta chains in this list originate from one sample, sequenced in a study of T cells expressing NK-cell markers. With the 5' RACE reads reprocessed, TCRdb shows one record per CDR3 protein and no DNA. In total, the table holds approximately 150,000 distinct CDR3 sequences. Sequencing used blood T cells: a sorted CD56 or NKG2C T cell subset, CD4+ or CD8+ T cells, or bulk PBMC T cells (not recorded which). These receptors originate from a woman aged 18-70 years in good health.

This chain joins TRBV16 and TRBJ2-7; TCRdb outputs TRBD1, but without DNA this stays unchecked. Germline V CDR1 and CDR2: KGHSY, FQNENV. The CDR3 consists of 15 residues. CDR3 protein: CASSLGQGDVYEQYF.

This chain uses TRBV5-1 with TRBJ2-5; TCRdb's D gene call, TRBD2, goes unchecked for lack of DNA. Germline loops: CDR1 SGHRS, CDR2 YFSETQ. This CDR3 contains 17 residues. CDR3 amino acids: CASSLAPGLGLQETQYF.

The chain employs TRBV7-7 and TRBJ2-5; TCRdb outputs TRBD2, but without DNA this stays unchecked. Germline V gene lookup returns CDR1 SSHAT and CDR2 FNYEAQ (reference sequence). The CDR3 spans 16 residues. The CDR3 loop is CASSLVSSGGKETQYF.

The chain joins TRBV24-1 to TRBJ2-2; TCRdb calls TRBD1, which cannot be checked without DNA. CDR1 and CDR2 from the germline V gene are KGHDR and SFDVKD. This CDR3 region has 15 residues. The CDR3 loop is CATSDPTTGIGELFF.

The rearrangement joins TRBV3-1 to TRBJ2-5; TCRdb outputs TRBD1, but without DNA this stays unchecked. Per germline, CDR1 LGHDT and CDR2 YNNKEL (reference sequence). The CDR3 covers 17 residues. The CDR3 is CASSQYGRRTGGETQYF.

V is TRBV5-1 and J is TRBJ2-2; TCRdb indicates TRBD2, and absent DNA this call remains unverified. CDR1 is SGHRS and CDR2 is YFSETQ in the germline V gene. The CDR3 sequence is 14 residues long. The CDR3 loop is CASTGTSNTGELFF.

The chain links TRBV2 to TRBJ2-3; without DNA, the TCRdb call of TRBD2 cannot be checked. Per germline, CDR1 SNHLY and CDR2 FYNNEI. CDR3 size: 12 residues. The CDR3 region is CASGLSTDTQYF. Based on the CDR3 plus reference TRBV2 and TRBJ2-3, the full variable domain is EPEVTQTPSHQVTQMGQEVILRCVPISNHLYFYWYRQILGQKVEFLVSFYNNEISEKSEIFDDQFSVERPDGSNFTLKIRSTKLEDSAMYFCASGLSTDTQYFGPGTRLTVL.

V usage is TRBV7-7 and J usage is TRBJ2-2; TCRdb gives TRBD2 as the D gene, but with no DNA this cannot be confirmed. This CDR3 region has 15 residues. Germline CDR1 and CDR2: SSHAT and FNYEAQ (reference sequence). The CDR3 loop reads CASSQTSGNTGELFF. The whole variable domain, remainder taken from reference TRBV7-7 and TRBJ2-2, is GAGVSQSPRYKVTKRGQDVTLRCDPISSHATLYWYQQALGQGPEFLTYFNYEAQPDKSGLPSDRFSAERPEGSISTLTIQRTEQRDSAMYRCASSQTSGNTGELFFGEGSRLTVL.

CDR3 loop: CASSQGPAGGRNEQFF. This sequence joins TRBV3-1 and TRBJ2-1; TCRdb's assignment of TRBD2 cannot be checked, as there is no DNA. There are 16 residues in the CDR3. CDR1 is LGHDT and CDR2 is YNNKEL in the germline V gene (reference sequence).

The genes are TRBV9 and TRBJ2-1; there is no DNA to check the TCRdb D call of TRBD1. This CDR3 spans 11 amino acids. Germline loops: CDR1 SGDLS, CDR2 YYNGEE. CDR3: CASSVGQGKFF.

The V call is TRBV5-1, the J call TRBJ1-3; the TCRdb D gene call, TRBD1, has no DNA to confirm it. CDR3 length: 14 amino acids. CDR1 and CDR2 from the germline V gene are SGHRS and YFSETQ. CDR3 protein: CASSTTGLGNTIYF. The full variable domain, its missing parts supplied by reference TRBV5-1 and TRBJ1-3, is KAGVTQTPRYLIKTRGQQVTLSCSPISGHRSVSWYQQTPGQGLQFLFEYFSETQRNKGNFPGRFSGRQFSNSRSEMNVSTLELGDSALYLCASSTTGLGNTIYFGEGSWLTVV.

V gene TRBV20-1 combines with J gene TRBJ2-4; absent DNA, TCRdb's TRBD1 call cannot be checked. Germline loops: CDR1 DFQATT, CDR2 SNEGSKA (reference sequence). CDR3 length: 14 amino acids. The CDR3 protein is CSAIWGGAKNIQYF.

V is TRBV5-1 and J is TRBJ2-5. The CDR3 has 15 amino acids. In germline, CDR1 is SGHRS, CDR2 YFSETQ. The CDR3 region is CASSLNVDLQETQYF.

V gene TRBV20-1 combines with J gene TRBJ1-2. There are 15 residues in the CDR3. Per the germline V gene, CDR1 is DFQATT and CDR2 is SNEGSKA (reference sequence). The CDR3 loop is CSARPTRVRALGYTF.

The V call is TRBV7-9, the J call TRBJ1-4; with no DNA, the TCRdb D assignment of TRBD1 cannot be verified. The CDR3 runs 14 residues. In germline, CDR1 is SEHNR, CDR2 FQNEAQ (reference sequence). CDR3 protein: CASSSGRGFEKLFF.

The chain couples TRBV5-1 to TRBJ2-2; TCRdb returns TRBD1, unconfirmable since there is no DNA. This CDR3 is 20 amino acids long. Looked up from germline, CDR1 is SGHRS and CDR2 is YFSETQ. The CDR3 reads CASSLDPVDRGLSNTGELFF.

This chain uses TRBV5-1 with TRBJ2-7; TCRdb proposes TRBD2, but this gene call is untestable without DNA. The germline V gene has CDR1 SGHRS and CDR2 YFSETQ. The CDR3 runs to 19 residues. The chain's CDR3 is CASSLAAGLAGGRDLEQYF.

The rearrangement joins TRBV12-3 or TRBV12-4 to TRBJ2-6; lacking DNA, the TRBD2 call made by TCRdb goes unchecked. This CDR3 contains 16 residues. The CDR3: CASSTGRGSGANVLTF.

The V and J genes are TRBV9 and TRBJ1-5; no DNA is available, so the TRBD1 call from TCRdb remains unchecked. The CDR3 length is 18 residues. Germline V lookup: CDR1 SGDLS, CDR2 YYNGEE. The CDR3 reads CASSPDPRPGAGGQPQHF.

The chain employs TRBV7-8 and TRBJ2-5; with no DNA, the TCRdb D assignment of TRBD1 cannot be verified. The CDR3 runs to 14 residues. Germline values: CDR1 SGHVS, CDR2 FQNEAQ. Here the CDR3 reads CASSLVSAGETQYF. The complete variable domain, with remaining parts taken from reference TRBV7-8 and TRBJ2-5, reads GAGVSQSPRYKVAKRGQDVALRCDPISGHVSLFWYQQALGQGPEFLTYFQNEAQLDKSGLPSDRFFAERPEGSVSTLKIQRTQQEDSAVYLCASSLVSAGETQYFGPGTRLLVL.

V and J are TRBV7-9 and TRBJ2-1; the D call from TCRdb, TRBD2, cannot be confirmed without DNA. Germline lookup yields CDR1 SEHNR and CDR2 FQNEAQ (reference sequence). This CDR3 region has 15 residues. The CDR3 spells CASSLGGGASDEQFF.

The chain recombines TRBV7-3 with TRBJ1-6. The CDR3 loop spans 14 amino acids. In germline, CDR1 is SGHTA, CDR2 FQGTGA. CDR3 sequence reads: CASSSTGLKAPLHF.

The gene calls are TRBV5-1 and TRBJ1-2; TCRdb calls TRBD1, which cannot be checked without DNA. There are 16 residues in the CDR3. Per germline, CDR1 SGHRS and CDR2 YFSETQ. The CDR3 loop is CASSLAPGTGTYGYTF.